Following are 15 T cell receptor beta chains from one sample sequenced in a study of a mutant IDH1 vaccine in newly diagnosed glioma (dated by TCRdb to 2020 to 2022). Their antigens are not known. Receptors were amplified or captured by the immunoSEQ multiplex PCR assay. TCRdb carries this immuneACCESS record with in-frame sequences only. Its versions omit some clonotypes, under half of them owing to an unresolved V gene in the studies checked, with the rest unexplained. This sample has about 58,000 clones in its table, and around 84% of those were observed once. The ten top clones hold about 7% of the sample. The intended sense of this specimen's time point label: week 5, during vaccination. Each vaccine dose was 300 ug of a 20-mer mutant IDH1 peptide in Montanide, given subcutaneously with topical imiquimod. This specimen was PBMCs, taken from a glioma patient whose treatment included an IDH1 peptide vaccine. All receptors derive from a woman in her 50s with glioma.

The chain employs TRBV7-9 and TRBJ1-1, with unresolved D. The CDR3 loop spans 13 amino acids. Trimming took off 2 bases at V and 3 bases at J, with 7 bases between the two ends. Germline V gives CDR1 SEHNR, CDR2 FQNEAQ (reference sequence). CDR3 coding DNA: TGTGCCAGCAGCTTAAGGCGGGACACTGAAGCTTTCTTT. Protein sequence: CASSLRRDTEAFF.

This clone was seen once. The chain recombines TRBV5-6 with TRBJ2-5; tentative D call: TRBD2 (5 bases). V gave up 1 base and J gave up 2 bases, with 9 bases separating them. The CDR3 consists of 14 residues. Germline V gene lookup returns CDR1 SGHDT and CDR2 YYEEEE. The CDR3 reads CASSLYGIQETQYF. The DNA of the CDR3 is TGTGCCAGCAGCTTGTACGGGATACAAGAGACCCAGTACTTC.

The V gene is TRBV30, the J gene TRBJ1-1; 7 positions match TRBD1. This CDR3 spans 12 amino acids. Germline trimming cut 5 bases from V and 5 bases from J; bases unmatched to any gene: 5. Germline CDR1 GTSNPN, CDR2 SVGIG (reference sequence). The CDR3 is CAWGADRTEAFF. Written as DNA, the CDR3 is TGTGCCTGGGGGGCGGACAGGACTGAAGCTTTCTTT.

The chain joins TRBV25-1 to TRBJ1-6; a possible D gene is TRBD1 (6 bases). V lost 2 bases, J lost 9 bases, and 14 bases lay in between. The CDR3 is 15 amino acids. Germline CDR1 is MGHDK and CDR2 is SYGVNS. The CDR3 reads CASSEVAGTSSPLHF. The CDR3 coding sequence is TGTGCCAGCAGTGAAGTCGCAGGGACAAGTTCACCCCTCCACTTT.

A remark on this clone: Germline and junction disagree at one end, which may indicate a read error. The V and J genes are TRBV7-9 and TRBJ1-6; D uncertain. CDR1 is SEHNR and CDR2 is FQNEAQ in the germline V gene (reference sequence). This CDR3 has 15 amino acids. Here the CDR3 DNA reads TGTGCCAGCAGCTTACGAGGCTCCGATAATTCACCCCTCCACTTT. Its translation: CASSLRGSDNSPLHF.

This rearrangement joins TRBV19 to TRBJ2-2, with TRBD2 identical over 8 bases. The CDR3 runs to 16 residues. J lost 6 bases, V lost 3 bases, and 9 bases had no gene match. Per the germline V gene, CDR1 is LNHDA and CDR2 is SQIVND (reference sequence). The DNA of the CDR3 is TGTGCCAGTAGTATCCTCCCCGGACTAGCCGCCGGGGAGCTGTTTTTT. It encodes CASSILPGLAAGELFF.

This clone was counted a few times. The chain combines TRBV7-2 with TRBJ1-2; possibly TRBD1 for D (5 bases). Trimming pared 5 bases from V and 5 bases from J, leaving 9 bases between. CDR1 SGHTA and CDR2 FQGNSA come from the germline V gene. This CDR3 comprises 12 residues. The CDR3 region has the DNA TGTGCCAGCAGCCAGGACACGTATGGCTACACCTTC. Amino acid sequence: CASSQDTYGYTF.

The chain is built from TRBV10-3 and TRBJ1-2, with D perhaps TRBD1 (5 bases). Germline lookup yields CDR1 ENHRY and CDR2 SYGVKD. The CDR3 has 14 residues. Between the trimmed V and J ends, which lost 2 bases and 2 bases, there was a span of 9 bases. CDR3 bases: TGTGCCATCAGTGAGGACCGGGACAACTATGGCTACACCTTC. Translated: CAISEDRDNYGYTF.

The V call is TRBV5-1, the J call TRBJ2-7; possibly TRBD1 for D (6 bases). The CDR3 length is 13 residues. V dropped 4 bases and J dropped 5 bases, with 13 bases sitting between them. Germline-derived CDR1 and CDR2 are SGHRS and YFSETQ. The CDR3 region has the DNA TGCGCCAGCAGCCAAACCACAGGGAACGAGCAGTACTTC. Its translation: CASSQTTGNEQYF.

V gene TRBV16 combines with J gene TRBJ1-1, with a possible D match to TRBD1 (5 bases). Between the trimmed V and J ends, which lost 7 bases and 4 bases, there was a span of 16 bases. The CDR3 sequence is 14 residues long. Germline CDR1 is KGHSY and CDR2 is FQNENV. CDR3 nucleotides: TGTGCCAGCAACCGGGGGGAATTGAGCACTGAAGCTTTCTTT. Protein sequence: CASNRGELSTEAFF. The complete variable domain, with remaining parts taken from reference TRBV16 and TRBJ1-1, reads GEEVAQTPKHLVRGEGQKAKLYCAPIKGHSYVFWYQQVLKNEFKFLISFQNENVFDETGMPKERFSAKCLPNSPCSLEIQATKLEDSAVYFCASNRGELSTEAFFGQGTRLTVV.

The chain joins TRBV2 to TRBJ2-3; D assignment may be TRBD1 or TRBD2 (5 bases each). The V end was cut by 3 bases, the J end by 4 bases, with 11 bases between. CDR1 and CDR2 from the germline V gene are SNHLY and FYNNEI. The CDR3 loop spans 14 amino acids. CDR3 in amino acids: CASSDRRGPDTQYF. DNA of the CDR3: TGTGCCAGCAGTGACAGAAGGGGACCAGATACGCAGTATTTT.

This clone was recorded a few times. The genes are TRBV5-1 and TRBJ1-6; D call uncertain. This CDR3 is built from 14 residues. CDR1 is SGHRS and CDR2 is YFSETQ in the germline V gene. V dropped 2 bases and J dropped 9 bases, with 12 bases sitting between them. CDR3 bases: TGCGCCAGCAGCTTTCCCGAGAAGGGTTCACCCCTCCACTTT. Amino acid sequence: CASSFPEKGSPLHF. Filled out from reference TRBV5-1 and TRBJ1-6, the complete variable domain reads KAGVTQTPRYLIKTRGQQVTLSCSPISGHRSVSWYQQTPGQGLQFLFEYFSETQRNKGNFPGRFSGRQFSNSRSEMNVSTLELGDSALYLCASSFPEKGSPLHFGNGTRLTVT.

This sequence joins TRBV25-1 and TRBJ1-1, with D perhaps matching TRBD1 (5 bases). The V gene's germline CDR1 is MGHDK and CDR2 SYGVNS. The CDR3 is 11 residues long. Between the trimmed V and J ends, which lost 6 bases and 8 bases, there was a span of 10 bases. CDR3 DNA sequence: TGTGCCAGCAGCGGGGGTCGGGAAGCTTTCTTT. It is translated as CASSGGREAFF.

The chain joins TRBV14 to TRBJ1-3, with 9 positions matching TRBD1. In germline, CDR1 is SGHDN, CDR2 FVKESK. V gave up 4 bases and J gave up 0 bases; unmatched junction bases: 4. CDR3 length: 16 residues. For the CDR3, the DNA is TGTGCCAGCAGCCTGGACAGGGGCGTCTCTGGAAACACCATATATTTT. Translating it yields CASSLDRGVSGNTIYF.

This sequence joins TRBV6-5 and TRBJ2-1; D is unresolved. Per the germline V gene, CDR1 is MNHEY and CDR2 is SVGAGI. V lost 2 bases and J 2 bases, leaving 7 bases between the germline ends. The CDR3 is 14 residues long. Here the CDR3 DNA reads TGTGCCAGCAGTTACCAAGGGACCTACAATGAGCAGTTCTTC. This codes for CASSYQGTYNEQFF.